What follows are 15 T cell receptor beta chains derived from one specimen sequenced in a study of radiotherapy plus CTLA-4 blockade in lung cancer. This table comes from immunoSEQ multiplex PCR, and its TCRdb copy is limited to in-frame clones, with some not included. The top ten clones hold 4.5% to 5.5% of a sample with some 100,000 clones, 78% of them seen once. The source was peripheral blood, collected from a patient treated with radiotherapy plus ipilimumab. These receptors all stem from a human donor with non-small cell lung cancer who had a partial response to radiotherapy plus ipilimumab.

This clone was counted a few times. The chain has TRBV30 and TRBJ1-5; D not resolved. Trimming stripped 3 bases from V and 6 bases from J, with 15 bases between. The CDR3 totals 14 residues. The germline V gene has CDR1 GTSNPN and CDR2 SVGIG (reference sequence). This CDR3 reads CAWRNPGSGQPQHF. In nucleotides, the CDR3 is TGTGCCTGGAGGAACCCGGGAAGTGGTCAGCCCCAGCATTTT.

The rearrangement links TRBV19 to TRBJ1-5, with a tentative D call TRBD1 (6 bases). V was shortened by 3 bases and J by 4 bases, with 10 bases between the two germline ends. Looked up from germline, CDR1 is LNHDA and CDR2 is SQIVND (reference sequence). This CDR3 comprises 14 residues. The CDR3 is CASSMDSRNQPQHF. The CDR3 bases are TGTGCCAGTAGTATGGACAGTCGGAATCAGCCCCAGCATTTT.

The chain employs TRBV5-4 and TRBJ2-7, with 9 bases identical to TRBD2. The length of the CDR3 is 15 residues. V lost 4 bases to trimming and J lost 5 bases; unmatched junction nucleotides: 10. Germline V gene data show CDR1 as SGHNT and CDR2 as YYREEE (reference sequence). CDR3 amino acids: CASSRSAGGQDEQYF. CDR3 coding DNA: TGTGCCAGCAGCAGGTCCGCGGGAGGGCAGGACGAGCAGTACTTC.

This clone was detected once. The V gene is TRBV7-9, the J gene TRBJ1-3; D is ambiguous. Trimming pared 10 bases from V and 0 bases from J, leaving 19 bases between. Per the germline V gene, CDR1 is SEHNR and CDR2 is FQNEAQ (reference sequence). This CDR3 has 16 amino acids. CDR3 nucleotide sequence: TGTGCCAACACCCCCCTCGCGGGTAGCTCTGGAAACACCATATATTTT. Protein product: CANTPLAGSSGNTIYF.

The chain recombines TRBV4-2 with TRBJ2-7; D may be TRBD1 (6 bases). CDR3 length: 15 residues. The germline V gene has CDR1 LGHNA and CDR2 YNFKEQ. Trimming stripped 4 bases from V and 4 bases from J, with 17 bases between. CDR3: CASSRRDIKDYEQYV. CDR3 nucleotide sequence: TGTGCCAGCAGCCGCCGGGACATAAAAGATTACGAGCAGTACGTC.

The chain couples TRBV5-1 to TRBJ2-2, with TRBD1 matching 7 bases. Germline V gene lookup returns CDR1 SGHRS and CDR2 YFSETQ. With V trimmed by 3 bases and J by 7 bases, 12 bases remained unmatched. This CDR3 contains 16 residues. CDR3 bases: TGCGCCAGCAGCTCTTCCCTGACAGGGAATATCGGGGAGCTGTTTTTT. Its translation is CASSSSLTGNIGELFF.

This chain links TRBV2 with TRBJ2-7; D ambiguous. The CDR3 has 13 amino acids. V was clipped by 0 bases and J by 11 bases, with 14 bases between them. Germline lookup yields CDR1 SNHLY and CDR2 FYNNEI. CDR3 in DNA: TGTGCCAGCAGTGAAGCGCTTCTCCCTCCGGAGTACGTC. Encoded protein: CASSEALLPPEYV.

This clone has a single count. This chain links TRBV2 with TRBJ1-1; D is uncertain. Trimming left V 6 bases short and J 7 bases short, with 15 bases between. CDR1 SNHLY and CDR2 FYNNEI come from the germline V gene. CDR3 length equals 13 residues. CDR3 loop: CASRGGGRREAFF. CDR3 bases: TGTGCCAGCAGAGGTGGCGGGCGACGTGAAGCTTTCTTT.

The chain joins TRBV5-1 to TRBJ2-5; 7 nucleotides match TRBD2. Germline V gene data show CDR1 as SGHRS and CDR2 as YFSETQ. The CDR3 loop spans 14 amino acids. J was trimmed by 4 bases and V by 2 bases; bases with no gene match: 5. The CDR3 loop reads CASSFTSVPETQYF. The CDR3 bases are TGCGCCAGCAGCTTCACTAGCGTCCCAGAGACCCAGTACTTC.

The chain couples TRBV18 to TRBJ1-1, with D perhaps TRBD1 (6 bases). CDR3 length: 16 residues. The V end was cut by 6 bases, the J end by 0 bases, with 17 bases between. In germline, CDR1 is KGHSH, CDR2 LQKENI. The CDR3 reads CASSNGGPGLNTEAFF. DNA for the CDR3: TGTGCCAGCTCCAACGGGGGGCCGGGCCTGAACACTGAAGCTTTCTTT.

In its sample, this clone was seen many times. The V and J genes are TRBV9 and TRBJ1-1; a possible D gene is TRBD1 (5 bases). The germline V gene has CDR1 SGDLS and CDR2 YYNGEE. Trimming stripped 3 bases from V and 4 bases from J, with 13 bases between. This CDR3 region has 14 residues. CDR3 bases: TGTGCCAGCAGCGGGGGGGAAGCCGGCACTGAAGCTTTCTTT. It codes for CASSGGEAGTEAFF.

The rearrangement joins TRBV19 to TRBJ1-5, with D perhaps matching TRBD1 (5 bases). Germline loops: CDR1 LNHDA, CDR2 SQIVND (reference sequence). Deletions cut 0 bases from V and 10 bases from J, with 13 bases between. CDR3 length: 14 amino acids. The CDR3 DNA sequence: TGTGCCAGTAGTATAGATCCTCAGGGTAGCCCCCAGCATTTT. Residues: CASSIDPQGSPQHF.

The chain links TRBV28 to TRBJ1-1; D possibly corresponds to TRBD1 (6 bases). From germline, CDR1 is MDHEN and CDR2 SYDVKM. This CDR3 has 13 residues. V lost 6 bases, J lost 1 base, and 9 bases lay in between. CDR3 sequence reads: CASRLQGNTEAFF. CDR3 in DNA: TGTGCCAGCAGGTTACAGGGGAACACTGAAGCTTTCTTT. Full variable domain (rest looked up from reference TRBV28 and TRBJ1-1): DVKVTQSSRYLVKRTGEKVFLECVQDMDHENMFWYRQDPGLGLRLIYFSYDVKMKEKGDIPEGYSVSREKKERFSLILESASTNQTSMYLCASRLQGNTEAFFGQGTRLTVV.

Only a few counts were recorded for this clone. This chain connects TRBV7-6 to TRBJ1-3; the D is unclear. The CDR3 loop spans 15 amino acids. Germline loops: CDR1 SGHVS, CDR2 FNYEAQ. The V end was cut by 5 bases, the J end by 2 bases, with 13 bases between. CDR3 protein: CASSPGGRTGNTIYF. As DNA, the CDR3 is TGTGCCAGCAGCCCAGGTGGAAGGACTGGAAACACCATATATTTT.

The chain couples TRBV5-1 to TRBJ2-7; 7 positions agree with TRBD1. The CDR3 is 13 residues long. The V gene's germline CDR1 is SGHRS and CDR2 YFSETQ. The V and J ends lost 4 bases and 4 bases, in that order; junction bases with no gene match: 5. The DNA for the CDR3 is TGCGCCAGCAGCGTCGGGACAGAGTACGAGCAGTACTTC. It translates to CASSVGTEYEQYF.